This T cell receptor (beta chain) was obtained from a study of blood T cell repertoires in COVID-19. Method: immunoSEQ multiplex PCR; TCRdb's copy keeps in-frame clones and lacks some. This table holds about 240,000 clones, 83% found once. The sequencing sample was made of PBMCs or T cells enriched from blood (not recorded which). The TCR comes from a middle-aged woman who had been exposed to COVID-19.

CDR3 nucleotide sequence: TGTGCCAGTAGTATTGGAACAAACAGGGACTCCTATAATTCACCCCTCCACTTT. Protein: CASSIGTNRDSYNSPLHF. The rearrangement links TRBV19 to TRBJ1-6, with D perhaps matching TRBD1 (6 bases). This CDR3 is built from 18 residues. Germline assignment: CDR1 LNHDA and CDR2 SQIVND (reference sequence). Trimming stripped 3 bases from V and 0 bases from J, with 15 bases between.